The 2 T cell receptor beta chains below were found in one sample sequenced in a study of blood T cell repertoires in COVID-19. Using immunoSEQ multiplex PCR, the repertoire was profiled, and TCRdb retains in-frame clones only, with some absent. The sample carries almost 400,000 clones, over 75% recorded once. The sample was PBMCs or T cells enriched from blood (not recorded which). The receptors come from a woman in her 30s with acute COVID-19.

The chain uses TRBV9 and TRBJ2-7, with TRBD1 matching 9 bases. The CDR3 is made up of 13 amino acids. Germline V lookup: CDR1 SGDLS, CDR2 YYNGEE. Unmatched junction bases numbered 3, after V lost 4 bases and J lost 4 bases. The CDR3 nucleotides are TGTGCCAGCAGCATGGGACAGGGATACGAGCAGTACTTC. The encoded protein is CASSMGQGYEQYF.

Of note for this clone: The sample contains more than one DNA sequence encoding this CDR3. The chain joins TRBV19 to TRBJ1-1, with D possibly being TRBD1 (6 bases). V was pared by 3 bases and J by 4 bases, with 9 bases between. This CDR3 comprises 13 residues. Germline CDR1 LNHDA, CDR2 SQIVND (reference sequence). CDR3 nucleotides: TGTGCCAGTAGTATCATAGGGGGCACTGAAGCTTTCTTT. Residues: CASSIIGGTEAFF.